The 31 T cell receptor beta chains given below trace back to one sample, sequenced in a study of T cells in Graves' hyperthyroidism and ophthalmopathy. Template material for amplifying TCR beta CDR3 regions consisted of RNA transcripts. The primer set for the first-round RT-PCR of the TCR CDR3 was HTBI. Each CDR3 protein gets one entry after TCRdb re-called the multiplex PCR reads with MiXCR. Found here are about 690,000 distinct CDR3 sequences, roughly 17% of them singletons; the top ten hold around a sixth. Input material: blood. The receptors originated from a man in his fifties with Graves' hyperthyroidism.

The table lists this clonotype with a few counts. The J gene is TRBJ2-3, the V gene TRBV5-4; 7 bases line up with TRBD1. V dropped 2 bases and J dropped 6; count of bases not matched to a gene: 6. CDR3 length: 14 amino acids. In germline, CDR1 is SGHNT, CDR2 YYREEE (reference sequence). The CDR3 spells CASSFRQGWDTQYF. CDR3 sequence (DNA): TGTGCCAGCAGCTTTAGACAGGGTTGGGATACGCAGTATTTT.

This clonotype occurred many times. The chain combines TRBV29-1 with TRBJ2-1, with 7 bases matching TRBD1. Germline V CDR1 and CDR2: SQVTM, ANQGSEA. CDR3 length: 16 residues. Trimming removed 5 bases from V and 0 bases from J; junction bases left unmatched: 10. The CDR3 loop is CSVLETGARSYNEQFF. CDR3 coding DNA: TGCAGCGTTCTAGAAACAGGGGCCCGCTCCTACAATGAGCAGTTCTTC.

This chain joins TRBV28 and TRBJ2-5; TRBD2 agrees at 8 bases. This CDR3 region has 14 residues. Germline trimming cut 7 bases from V and 5 bases from J; bases unmatched to any gene: 9. Per the germline V gene, CDR1 is MDHEN and CDR2 is SYDVKM. The CDR3 DNA sequence: TGTGCCAGCATGGGCGGGGGGCGTTTGGAGACCCAGTACTTC. It specifies CASMGGGRLETQYF. The variable domain in full, completed from reference TRBV28 and TRBJ2-5, reads DVKVTQSSRYLVKRTGEKVFLECVQDMDHENMFWYRQDPGLGLRLIYFSYDVKMKEKGDIPEGYSVSREKKERFSLILESASTNQTSMYLCASMGGGRLETQYFGPGTRLLVL.

This clonotype was seen only a few times. V gene TRBV20-1 combines with J gene TRBJ1-3, with unresolved D. Germline V gene sequence: CDR1 DFQATT, CDR2 SNEGSKA (reference sequence). CDR3 length: 16 amino acids. With 0 bases removed from V and 2 bases from J, the gap between germline ends came to 14 bases. The CDR3 nucleotides read TGCAGTGCTAGAGATCGGGAGGTGTGGGCTGGAAACACCATATATTTT. This sequence encodes CSARDREVWAGNTIYF.

The chain recombines TRBV3-1 with TRBJ1-5; D gene ambiguous. The germline CDR1 and CDR2 sequences are LGHDT and YNNKEL (reference sequence). The CDR3 extends over 13 amino acids. Between the trimmed V and J ends, which lost 1 base and 6 bases, there was a span of 7 bases. The CDR3 DNA sequence: TGTGCCAGCAGCCAAGCGGAGGGTCAGCCCCAGCATTTT. It encodes CASSQAEGQPQHF.

This clonotype was counted at least ten times. This sequence joins TRBV7-8 and TRBJ2-1; no clear D gene. Trimming pared 5 bases from V and 10 bases from J, leaving 9 bases between. The CDR3 contains 11 residues. The germline V gene has CDR1 SGHVS and CDR2 FQNEAQ. This CDR3 reads CASSMRQEQFF. The CDR3 region has the DNA TGTGCCAGCAGCATGCGCCAAGAGCAGTTCTTC.

On this clonotype: Just one base apart from a much larger clone, this may be a read error. This sequence joins TRBV2 and TRBJ2-1, with 7 bases aligning to TRBD2. The CDR3 covers 15 residues. Germline assignment: CDR1 SNHLY and CDR2 FYNNEI. The trim removed 7 bases at V and 9 bases at J, leaving 15 bases unmatched. CDR3 sequence (DNA): TGTGCCAGCACCCCGGGAGGAGTGGGAGACATTGAGCAGTTCTTC. The encoded protein is CASTPGGVGDIEQFF. Full variable domain (outside the CDR3, taken from reference TRBV2 and TRBJ2-1): EPEVTQTPSHQVTQMGQEVILRCVPISNHLYFYWYRQILGQKVEFLVSFYNNEISEKSEIFDDQFSVERPDGSNFTLKIRSTKLEDSAMYFCASTPGGVGDIEQFFGPGTRLTVL.

At least ten counts were recorded for this clonotype. The gene calls are TRBV6-5 and TRBJ2-1; D uncertain. The CDR3 spans 13 residues. From germline, CDR1 is MNHEY and CDR2 SVGAGI. The V and J ends lost 2 bases and 5 bases respectively, with 7 bases between them. The CDR3 nucleotides are TGTGCCAGCAGTTACGATGGGAACAATGAGCAGTTCTTC. It translates to CASSYDGNNEQFF.

The chain joins TRBV6-2 or TRBV6-3 to TRBJ1-2; D is possibly TRBD1 (5 bases). V shed 0 bases and J shed 7 bases, with 27 bases lying between them. The germline V gene encodes CDR1 MNHEY and CDR2 SVGEGT. The CDR3 length is 19 residues. The CDR3: CASSYSGGGETGRLRGYTF. Here the CDR3 DNA reads TGTGCCAGCAGTTACTCGGGGGGGGGGGAGACGGGCCGTCTCCGTGGCTACACCTTC.

The table lists this clonotype with many counts. The chain carries TRBV20-1 and TRBJ1-2, with 9 nucleotides matching TRBD1. This CDR3 has 13 residues. Unmatched junction bases numbered 9, after V lost 6 bases and J lost 7 bases. CDR1 DFQATT and CDR2 SNEGSKA come from the germline V gene (reference sequence). The CDR3 sequence: CSAPVDRGFGYTF. CDR3 DNA: TGCAGTGCGCCCGTGGACAGGGGATTTGGCTACACCTTC.

This clonotype was observed many times. The J gene is TRBJ2-7, the V gene TRBV6-1; 7 nucleotides align to TRBD1. The germline V gene has CDR1 MNHNS and CDR2 SASEGT. The CDR3 runs 19 residues. V lost 1 base to trimming and J lost 2 bases; unmatched junction nucleotides: 17. The CDR3 reads CASSEEPLRTGPFTYEQYF. In DNA form, the CDR3 reads TGTGCCAGCAGTGAAGAGCCCCTACGGACAGGTCCATTTACCTACGAGCAGTACTTC.

This clonotype was found many times. V and J are TRBV11-2 and TRBJ2-1; 8 positions agree with TRBD2. Trimming at V came to 3 bases and at J to 4 bases, leaving 2 bases not matched to a gene. The CDR3 extends over 14 amino acids. Per the germline V gene, CDR1 is SGHAT and CDR2 is FQNNGV. Here the CDR3 reads CASSFGGRYNEQFF. CDR3 bases: TGTGCCAGCAGCTTTGGCGGGAGGTACAATGAGCAGTTCTTC.

Ten or more counts support this clonotype. In DNA, the CDR3 is TGTGCCATCCAAGGGACAGGGGCTTTCTACGAGCAGTACTTC. This gives the protein CAIQGTGAFYEQYF. V and J are TRBV10-3 and TRBJ2-7; 10 bases line up with TRBD1. CDR1 and CDR2 (germline): ENHRY, SYGVKD. V trimming: 8 bases; J trimming: 3 bases; junction bases outside the gene matches: 7. The CDR3 length is 14 residues.

This clonotype was picked up a small number of times. The chain carries TRBV28 and TRBJ2-1; 8 bases are a match to TRBD2. The CDR3 covers 18 residues. Germline trimming cut 4 bases from V and 3 bases from J; bases unmatched to any gene: 14. In germline, CDR1 is MDHEN, CDR2 SYDVKM. The CDR3 nucleotides are TGTGCCAGCAGTTCCTTCCGAAACCCGGGAGGGCTCTACAATGAGCAGTTCTTC. Translated, it gives CASSSFRNPGGLYNEQFF. The whole variable domain, remainder taken from reference TRBV28 and TRBJ2-1, is DVKVTQSSRYLVKRTGEKVFLECVQDMDHENMFWYRQDPGLGLRLIYFSYDVKMKEKGDIPEGYSVSREKKERFSLILESASTNQTSMYLCASSSFRNPGGLYNEQFFGPGTRLTVL.

V gene TRBV5-1 combines with J gene TRBJ1-5; D possibly corresponds to TRBD1 (5 bases). There are 14 residues in the CDR3. Germline V gives CDR1 SGHRS, CDR2 YFSETQ. V was shortened by 4 bases and J by 7 bases, with 15 bases between the two germline ends. The CDR3 sequence: CASSEAGGEQPQHF. The DNA for the CDR3 is TGCGCCAGCAGCGAGGCAGGAGGGGAACAGCCCCAGCATTTT.

At least ten counts were recorded for this clonotype. This rearrangement joins TRBV6-2 or TRBV6-3 to TRBJ1-1; D remains unclear. V was trimmed by 5 bases and J by 0 bases, leaving 4 bases between them. The CDR3 is 12 residues long. Germline V lookup: CDR1 MNHEY, CDR2 SVGEGT. CDR3 region: CASSQMNTEAFF. CDR3 nucleotide sequence: TGTGCCAGCAGTCAGATGAACACTGAAGCTTTCTTT.

This clonotype was observed many times. The chain couples TRBV13 to TRBJ2-5; tentatively, D is TRBD1 or TRBD2 (5 bases each). V lost 2 bases and J lost 4, with 20 bases in between. Germline V gene sequence: CDR1 PRHDT, CDR2 FYEKMQ (reference sequence). This CDR3 is built from 17 residues. In DNA, the CDR3 is TGTGCCAGCAGCTTAAAATCCCCCGGGACCACCTCAGAGACCCAGTACTTC. This translates into CASSLKSPGTTSETQYF.

This clonotype was detected many times. The chain uses TRBV20-1 and TRBJ2-3; D unresolved. V was trimmed by 0 bases and J by 4 bases, leaving 5 bases between them. Looked up from germline, CDR1 is DFQATT and CDR2 is SNEGSKA (reference sequence). CDR3 length equals 12 residues. The CDR3: CSARDPPDTQYF. CDR3 sequence (DNA): TGCAGTGCTAGAGATCCCCCAGATACGCAGTATTTT.

This clonotype has a single count. This chain links TRBV2 with TRBJ2-7, with D possibly being TRBD2 (6 bases). V dropped 5 bases and J dropped 0 bases, with 20 bases sitting between them. This CDR3 is 17 amino acids long. Germline V lookup: CDR1 SNHLY, CDR2 FYNNEI. CDR3 DNA: TGTGCCAGCAGTCTAACTTTACCGGGACTCCGCTCCTACGAGCAGTACTTC. Translated, it gives CASSLTLPGLRSYEQYF.

This clonotype has a count of ten or more. In DNA form, the CDR3 reads TGTGCCAGCAGCCAGAGGGAGGCATACGAGCAGTACTTC. It yields the protein CASSQREAYEQYF. V and J are TRBV13 and TRBJ2-7, with TRBD2 as a possible D gene (6 bases). V was shortened by 5 bases and J by 4 bases, with 12 bases between the two germline ends. The CDR3 is made up of 13 amino acids. Germline CDR1 and CDR2: PRHDT and FYEKMQ (reference sequence).

The sample holds many counts of this clonotype. This rearrangement joins TRBV6-2 or TRBV6-3 to TRBJ2-1, with D possibly matching TRBD1 (5 bases). Per germline, CDR1 MNHEY and CDR2 SVGEGT. The CDR3 runs 16 residues. Trimming took 0 bases from V and 1 from J, leaving 10 bases between them. This chain's CDR3 is CASSYSDSPSYNEQFF. The CDR3 DNA reads as TGTGCCAGCAGTTACTCCGACAGCCCTTCCTACAATGAGCAGTTCTTC.

This clonotype was seen many times. The chain uses TRBV12-3 or TRBV12-4 and TRBJ2-1; the D is unclear. V was trimmed by 3 bases and J by 2 bases, leaving 11 bases between them. This CDR3 has 15 residues. The DNA for the CDR3 is TGTGCCAGCAGTTTTGGTCCCGCCCCCTACAATGAGCAGTTCTTC. Its translation is CASSFGPAPYNEQFF.

This chain links TRBV7-2 with TRBJ2-1, with D tentatively TRBD2 (5 bases). The CDR3 consists of 15 residues. The V end was cut by 5 bases, the J end by 7 bases, with 18 bases between. Germline V gives CDR1 SGHTA, CDR2 FQGNSA. The CDR3 protein is CASSLGKRGLNEQFF. CDR3 coding DNA: TGTGCCAGCAGCCTCGGGAAACGCGGGCTGAATGAGCAGTTCTTC.

This clonotype was counted many times. The V and J genes are TRBV29-1 and TRBJ1-2, with D possibly matching TRBD1 (5 bases). Germline values: CDR1 SQVTM, CDR2 ANQGSEA. The length of the CDR3 is 16 residues. Trimming took off 0 bases at V and 0 bases at J, with 14 bases between the two ends. The DNA of the CDR3 is TGCAGCGTTGAAGATCGAGGGGCAGGAACTAACTATGGCTACACCTTC. As protein: CSVEDRGAGTNYGYTF.

Concerning this clonotype itself: No conserved phenylalanine or tryptophan ends this CDR3, so it is likely a read error. This chain connects TRBV13 to TRBJ1-1; no firm D call. The CDR3 consists of 13 residues. Trimming shortened V by 4 bases and J by 0 bases, and 6 bases separated the two germline ends. Per germline, CDR1 PRHDT and CDR2 FYEKMQ (reference sequence). In DNA, the CDR3 is TGTGCCAGCAGCTACCAGATGAACACTGAAGCTTTCTCT. Its protein is CASSYQMNTEAFS.

This clonotype was recorded at least ten times. This chain connects TRBV29-1 to TRBJ2-1, with a weak D call TRBD2 (6 bases). Germline V gene lookup returns CDR1 SQVTM and CDR2 ANQGSEA. The CDR3 totals 16 residues. Trimming cost V 0 bases and J 2 bases, with 14 bases left between them. CDR3 sequence (DNA): TGCAGCGTTGAAGATCTGCTAGCGTCAACCTACAATGAGCAGTTCTTC. It is translated as CSVEDLLASTYNEQFF.

This clonotype was found many times. The chain has TRBV19 and TRBJ1-5, with TRBD1 matching over 7 bases. From germline, CDR1 is LNHDA and CDR2 SQIVND (reference sequence). Unmatched junction bases numbered 6, after V lost 6 bases and J lost 4 bases. CDR3 length: 14 residues. The CDR3 region has the DNA TGTGCCAGTAGATTCGACAGGGAAAATCAGCCCCAGCATTTT. Amino acid sequence: CASRFDRENQPQHF.

This clonotype was detected many times. The chain has TRBV28 and TRBJ1-2; 12 bases fit TRBD1. Germline-derived CDR1 and CDR2 are MDHEN and SYDVKM. With V trimmed by 6 bases and J by 2 bases, 10 bases remained unmatched. The CDR3 is made up of 17 amino acids. CDR3: CASSPGTGGAGNYGYTF. In DNA form, the CDR3 reads TGTGCCAGCAGCCCTGGGACAGGGGGCGCAGGGAACTATGGCTACACCTTC.

V is TRBV27 and J is TRBJ1-2; 10 nucleotides align to TRBD1. Germline values: CDR1 MNHEY, CDR2 SMNVEV (reference sequence). The ends lost 4 bases at V and 6 bases at J; junction bases unmatched: 5. The CDR3 consists of 14 residues. Here the CDR3 DNA reads TGTGCCAGCAGTTGGACAGGGGGGGTAAATGGCTACACCTTC. It is translated as CASSWTGGVNGYTF.

The gene calls are TRBV27 and TRBJ2-3, with D uncertain. CDR1 MNHEY and CDR2 SMNVEV come from the germline V gene (reference sequence). The length of the CDR3 is 13 residues. Trimming removed 7 bases at V and 3 bases at J, with 11 bases between. As DNA, the CDR3 is TGTGCCAGCACCTGGACGAGGACAGATACGCAGTATTTT. As protein: CASTWTRTDTQYF.

The table lists this clonotype with many counts. This chain connects TRBV11-2 to TRBJ2-2, with D possibly being TRBD1 (6 bases). The CDR3 covers 16 residues. Germline V gene sequence: CDR1 SGHAT, CDR2 FQNNGV. V dropped 5 bases and J dropped 1 base, with 14 bases sitting between them. CDR3: CASSPEDSLNTGELFF. CDR3 nucleotides: TGTGCCAGCAGCCCGGAGGACAGTTTGAACACCGGGGAGCTGTTTTTT.